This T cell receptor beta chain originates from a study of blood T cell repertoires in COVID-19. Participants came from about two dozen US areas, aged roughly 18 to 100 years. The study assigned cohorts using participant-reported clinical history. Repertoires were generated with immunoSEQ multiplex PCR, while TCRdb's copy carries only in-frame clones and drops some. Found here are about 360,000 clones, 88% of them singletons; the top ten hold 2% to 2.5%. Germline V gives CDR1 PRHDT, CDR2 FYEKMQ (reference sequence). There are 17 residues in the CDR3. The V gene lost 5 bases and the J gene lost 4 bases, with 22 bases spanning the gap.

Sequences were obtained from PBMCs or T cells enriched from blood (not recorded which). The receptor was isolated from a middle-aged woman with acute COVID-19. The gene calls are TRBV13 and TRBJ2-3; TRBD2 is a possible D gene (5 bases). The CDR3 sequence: CASSTRPGGLHPDTQYF. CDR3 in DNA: TGTGCCAGCAGCACAAGACCAGGCGGGCTCCATCCAGATACGCAGTATTTT. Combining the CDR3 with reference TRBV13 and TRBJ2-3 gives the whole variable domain AAGVIQSPRHLIKEKRETATLKCYPIPRHDTVYWYQQGPGQDPQFLISFYEKMQSDKGSIPDRFSAQQFSDYHSELNMSSLELGDSALYFCASSTRPGGLHPDTQYFGPGTRLTVL.